This T cell receptor beta chain emerged from a study of neurological immune-mediated disorders. CDR1 and CDR2 (germline): SGHRS, YFSETQ. V shed 3 bases and J shed 2 bases, with 14 bases lying between them. The CDR3 totals 16 residues. MiXCR, applied by TCRdb to the 5' RACE reads, yields one record per CDR3 protein. Here the sample spans 50,000 or so distinct CDR3 sequences, around 3.4% being singletons. This clonotype came up many times. This sequence originates from a man in his forties with multiple sclerosis. The chain recombines TRBV5-1 with TRBJ2-2; D is possibly TRBD1 or TRBD2 (5 bases each). The sequencing input was PBMCs. CDR3 DNA: TGCGCCAGCAGCTATATGACAAGGGACAACACCGGGGAGCTGTTTTTT. It encodes CASSYMTRDNTGELFF.